The T cell receptor (beta chain) under discussion was sequenced for a study of molecular identifiers for immune sequencing clone quantification. TCRdb used MiXCR to reprocess the PCR reads, holding one entry per CDR3 protein. Of under 800,000 distinct CDR3 sequences listed, around 25% are singletons. Trimming shortened V by 6 bases and J by 4 bases, and 6 bases separated the two germline ends. CDR3 size: 12 residues. The germline gives CDR1 MNHEY, CDR2 SVGAGI. The chain is built from TRBV6-5 and TRBJ2-2; D is uncertain. Sequenced: naive CD8+ T cells from blood, with Jurkat cell RNA spiked in. Noted subset: FACS-sorted CD8+CD4-CCR7+CD45RA+ naive T cells. This clonotype was obtained from a human donor in good health. Some libraries in this study had Jurkat cell RNA spiked in. The DNA of the CDR3 is TGTGCCAGCAGGAACCCCACCGGGGAGCTGTTTTTT. It translates to CASRNPTGELFF.